This TCR beta chain stems from a study of blood T cell repertoires in COVID-19. Turning to the study itself: Some COVID-19 samples were acute and others convalescent; all came from the United States, Italy and Spain.

Sequenced by immunoSEQ multiplex PCR; TCRdb stores in-frame clones only, minus some. The table has approximately 150,000 clones, about 90% seen once. V lost 0 bases to trimming and J lost 4 bases, with 7 bases between them. The CDR3 length is 13 residues. The germline gives CDR1 SGHRS, CDR2 YFSETQ. The TCR originated in a woman in her forties or fifties with acute or convalescent COVID-19. The rearrangement joins TRBV5-1 to TRBJ1-2, with D uncertain. The sequencing sample was made of peripheral blood. The CDR3 loop reads CASSLDVGYGYTF. The CDR3 DNA follows: TGCGCCAGCAGCTTGGACGTCGGCTATGGCTACACCTTC.